This TCR beta chain emerged from a study of T cells in Graves' hyperthyroidism and ophthalmopathy (dated by TCRdb to the late 2010s). The study in broad terms: Peripheral blood was sampled at the time of initial diagnosis, prior to any treatment. To identify distinguishing TCR V-J signatures, a discovery cohort of around 98 patients was used, comprising approximately 40 with Graves' ophthalmopathy and some 57 with stable Graves' hyperthyroidism. Whether ophthalmopathy could be predicted prospectively was tested in an independent validation cohort made up of about 18 hyperthyroidism patients plus 17 patients who later progressed to ophthalmopathy. The approximately 97 discovery patients were randomly divided into training and test sets at a 7:3 ratio. In addition, the study compared T-cell repertoires in thyroid tissue and in blood from roughly six Graves' hyperthyroidism patients. Once sampling was done, hyperthyroidism patients were given methimazole at a starting dose of 30 mg daily, whereas ophthalmopathy patients were given high-dose intravenous methylprednisolone. The paper reports TCR Vbeta CDR3 sequencing of some 140 peripheral blood samples: approximately 41 ophthalmopathy, some 80 hyperthyroidism and approximately 17 progressor patients.

General conclusions and limits of the study: In validation, the model predicted progression to ophthalmopathy a median of about 6.5 months before onset, with roughly 70% sensitivity and around 76% specificity. A model built on a 13 V-J signature distinguished ophthalmopathy from stable hyperthyroidism, reaching about 88% sensitivity and about 81% specificity in cross-validation and 80%/75% in testing. No statistical method was used to set the sample size in advance, and investigators knew the group allocation. Most expanded thyroid clonotypes (frequency above 0.001) were also detected in blood, suggesting blood repertoires may reflect thyroid immune responses.

From the germline V gene, CDR1 is SGHNT and CDR2 is YENEEA. Measured from the cysteine to the phenylalanine, the CDR3 is 15 residues long. Only the CDR3 portion is preserved as DNA: 45 bases, with reading frame beginning at the first base. A distance of 8 bases separates the germline ends of V and J, which lose 1 base and 0 bases respectively. This clonotype was counted at least ten times. The target of this receptor is not known. Per-base qualities were not stored, and no clone one base away is much larger. Graves' hyperthyroidism was defined as stable when no progression to ophthalmopathy occurred over 18 months of follow-up. Hyperthyroidism patients were newly diagnosed, had a disease duration of under 2 months, and were aged 18 to 65 years. Any patient with an uncontrolled infection, another autoimmune disease, pregnancy or lactation was excluded. Clinical symptoms, serum thyroxine and TRAb, thyroid ultrasound, and orbital computed tomography formed the basis for the diagnoses. Ficoll-Paque density gradient centrifugation was used to isolate PBMCs from approximately 10 ml of fresh peripheral blood. Total RNA was extracted using Trizol reagent, and RNA quality was assessed on an Agilent 2100 Bioanalyzer.

The TCR beta CDR3 regions were amplified from the RNA transcripts. The first round of RT-PCR for the TCR CDR3 was performed with the HTBI primer set and the Qiagen OneStep RT-PCR kit. Libraries were constructed in a second round of multiplex PCR, after which size selection and purification were performed. Libraries were sequenced paired-end with 100 bp reads on an Illumina HiSeq2000. The study's own analysis went as follows. Raw data were processed with SOAPnuke, discarding reads with adapters, uncalled bases, mean Phred below 15, or no exact constant-primer or identifier match. COPE v1.2.5 was used to merge high-quality paired reads, and clonotypes were defined as unique nucleotide sequences. Clonotypes were aligned to IMGT TRBV, TRBD and TRBJ reference segments using MiTCR v1.1. Only V-J combinations with frequency above 0.0001, covering approximately 99% of repertoires, were analysed. The TCS score was defined as the ratio of F50 (clonal expansion) to E x V (chaos), calculated using BLOSUM62-based TCRdist between CDR3 peptides within each V-J. Welch's t-statistics and random forest reduced approximately 520 V-J features to fewer than 15, which were used in a naive Bayes classifier (R e1071). The public sequencing data were trimmed at Q25 with fastp and processed into clonotypes with MiXCR by TCRdb, which kept only in-frame beta chains. Rows with one shared CDR3 protein collapse into an entry with the most common genes and DNA. TCRdb's processing, not the authors', yielded these V and J calls. In this sample the table shows about 700,000 distinct CDR3 sequences, around 15% of which occur a single time. The top ten constitute around 9.6% of the sample.

The chain was built from TRBV11-3 and TRBJ2-3, with no D gene named confidently. The material sequenced was blood. This clonotype was sampled from a woman in her late teens or twenties with Graves' hyperthyroidism. This receptor has the CDR3 CASSLGEFSTDTQYF. The nucleotides are TGTGCCAGCAGCTTAGGCGAGTTTAGCACAGATACGCAGTATTTT.